The 17 T cell receptor beta chains given below trace back to one sample, sequenced in a study of blood T cell repertoires in COVID-19. Data came from immunoSEQ multiplex PCR; TCRdb stores just in-frame clones and leaves some out. The sample contains more than 95,000 clones, 81% of which appear only once. Input material: peripheral blood. The origin of the receptors is a man in his thirties or forties with COVID-19, enrolled during active disease.

The rearrangement links TRBV4-3 to TRBJ2-7; 10 nucleotides line up with TRBD2. Germline loops: CDR1 LGHNA, CDR2 YSLEER. This CDR3 is built from 16 residues. V was pared by 0 bases and J by 2 bases, with 4 bases of the junction left unmatched. The CDR3: CASSQETSGAPYEQYF. The CDR3 nucleotides read TGCGCCAGCAGCCAAGAAACTAGCGGGGCCCCCTACGAGCAGTACTTC.

This sequence joins TRBV6-1 and TRBJ1-4, with TRBD1 matching 7 bases. The CDR3 length is 15 residues. With 0 bases clipped from V and 8 bases from J, the junction kept 6 bases outside the gene matches. Germline CDR1 and CDR2: MNHNS and SASEGT. In DNA form, the CDR3 reads TGTGCCAGCAGTGAAGCTTTGTCAGGGGGGGAAAAACTGTTTTTT. The encoded protein is CASSEALSGGEKLFF.

This clone was seen a few times. This chain connects TRBV10-2 to TRBJ2-7, with TRBD2 matching 8 bases. Per germline, CDR1 WSHSY and CDR2 SAAADI. This CDR3 contains 14 residues. V lost 6 bases and J lost 5; bases outside the gene matches: 9. CDR3 DNA: TGCGCCAGCAGCACCGGGACTAGTTTCCACGAGCAGTACTTC. Amino acid sequence: CASSTGTSFHEQYF.

The CDR3 sequence: CASSLGTGGSPLHF. In DNA form, the CDR3 reads TGTGCCAGCAGTTTAGGGACAGGGGGCTCACCCCTCCACTTT. V is TRBV27 and J is TRBJ1-6, with 12 bases that match TRBD1. The CDR3 sequence is 14 residues long. Germline lookup yields CDR1 MNHEY and CDR2 SMNVEV (reference sequence). The trim removed 2 bases at V and 10 bases at J, leaving 0 bases unmatched.

V usage is TRBV6-6 and J usage is TRBJ1-5, with 7 positions matching TRBD1. Germline V gene data show CDR1 as MNHNY and CDR2 as SVGAGI (reference sequence). The CDR3 is 16 residues long. V lost 2 bases to trimming and J lost 0 bases; unmatched junction nucleotides: 4. The CDR3 loop is CASSYVTGYSNQPQHF. The CDR3 coding sequence is TGTGCCAGCAGTTACGTGACAGGGTATAGCAATCAGCCCCAGCATTTT.

The J gene is TRBJ1-6, the V gene TRBV3-1 (or the pseudogene TRBV3-2); D is perhaps TRBD1 (5 bases). The germline V gene encodes CDR1 LGHDT and CDR2 YNNKEL (reference sequence). V was clipped by 4 bases and J by 10 bases, with 11 bases between them. This CDR3 contains 13 residues. This CDR3 reads CASSPEGHSPLHF. The CDR3 region has the DNA TGTGCCAGCAGCCCAGAGGGGCACTCACCCCTCCACTTT.

This chain joins TRBV27 and TRBJ1-2, with D possibly TRBD1 on 5 matching bases. The CDR3 covers 13 residues. Germline loops: CDR1 MNHEY, CDR2 SMNVEV (reference sequence). V dropped 5 bases and J dropped 5 bases, with 12 bases sitting between them. CDR3 sequence reads: CASSQTEFYGYTF. In nucleotides, the CDR3 is TGTGCCAGCAGTCAGACAGAATTTTATGGCTACACCTTC.

This sequence joins TRBV3-1 (or the pseudogene TRBV3-2) and TRBJ2-6, with TRBD1 identical over 11 bases. V shed 4 bases, J shed 4 bases, and the junction held 6 bases outside the gene matches. The CDR3 has 17 amino acids. CDR1 is LGHDT, CDR2 YNNKEL, per germline (reference sequence). CDR3 in DNA: TGTGCCAGCAGCCGCCAGGACAGGGGGCAAGGGGCCAACGTCCTGACTTTC. It yields the protein CASSRQDRGQGANVLTF.

In this sample, this clone turned up once. This chain connects TRBV11-3 to TRBJ2-7, with a weak D call TRBD1 (6 bases). The germline V and J ends were trimmed by 0 bases and 4 bases, with 10 bases remaining between them. Looked up from germline, CDR1 is SGHNT and CDR2 is YENEEA. The CDR3 covers 14 residues. This CDR3 is CASSLDSRGYEQYF. For the CDR3, the DNA is TGTGCCAGCAGCTTAGATTCCAGGGGATACGAGCAGTACTTC.

This chain uses TRBV11-3 with TRBJ1-2, with TRBD1 as a possible D gene (5 bases). Trimming stripped 4 bases from V and 5 bases from J, with 14 bases between. The germline CDR1 and CDR2 sequences are SGHNT and YENEEA. This CDR3 comprises 14 residues. In nucleotides, the CDR3 is TGTGCCAGCAGCTCGACCAGGGAAGGATATGGCTACACCTTC. Translated, it gives CASSSTREGYGYTF. The whole variable domain, filled in from reference TRBV11-3 and TRBJ1-2, reads EAGVVQSPRYKIIEKKQPVAFWCNPISGHNTLYWYLQNLGQGPELLIRYENEEAVDDSQLPKDRFSAERLKGVDSTLKIQPAELGDSAVYLCASSSTREGYGYTFGSGTRLTVV.

This chain links TRBV5-8 with TRBJ2-7; 10 bases fit TRBD1. Germline CDR1 and CDR2: SGHTS and YDEGEE. V dropped 4 bases and J dropped 6; count of bases not matched to a gene: 4. The CDR3 spans 13 residues. For the CDR3, the DNA is TGTGCCAGCAGCCGGGACAGGGGATCCGAGCAGTACTTC. It translates to CASSRDRGSEQYF.

The V and J genes are TRBV5-1 and TRBJ1-4; 8 bases are a match to TRBD1. Germline CDR1 reads SGHRS; CDR2 reads YFSETQ. V lost 4 bases and J lost 8; bases outside the gene matches: 10. The CDR3 consists of 15 residues. CDR3 amino acids: CASSDQGAPGEKLFF. The CDR3 DNA sequence: TGCGCCAGCAGCGACCAGGGGGCGCCGGGAGAAAAACTGTTTTTT.

This clone was observed a single time. The V and J genes are TRBV11-3 and TRBJ2-7; D might be TRBD1 (5 bases). The CDR3 has 12 amino acids. Germline V CDR1 and CDR2: SGHNT, YENEEA. V lost 5 bases and J 4 bases, leaving 9 bases between the germline ends. This chain's CDR3 is CASSQTDYEQYF. CDR3 DNA: TGTGCCAGCAGCCAGACAGATTACGAGCAGTACTTC. The full variable domain, rest sourced from reference TRBV11-3 and TRBJ2-7, is EAGVVQSPRYKIIEKKQPVAFWCNPISGHNTLYWYLQNLGQGPELLIRYENEEAVDDSQLPKDRFSAERLKGVDSTLKIQPAELGDSAVYLCASSQTDYEQYFGPGTRLTVT.

V and J are TRBV12-3 or TRBV12-4 and TRBJ1-4, with D perhaps TRBD1 (5 bases). The CDR3 covers 12 residues. The V end was cut by 6 bases, the J end by 7 bases, with 9 bases between. CDR3 region: CASRRGSEKLFF. In nucleotides, the CDR3 is TGTGCCAGCAGAAGGGGTTCTGAAAAACTGTTTTTT.

The gene calls are TRBV28 and TRBJ1-2; 7 bases are a match to TRBD1. The J segment lost 3 bases and the V segment lost 6 bases, leaving 16 bases of the junction unmatched. The length of the CDR3 is 17 residues. The germline V gene has CDR1 MDHEN and CDR2 SYDVKM. In DNA form, the CDR3 reads TGTGCCAGCAGAAGTCCTGGGACAGTACAAGTTTACTATGGCTACACCTTC. Protein product: CASRSPGTVQVYYGYTF.

V gene TRBV28 combines with J gene TRBJ2-7, with D possibly being TRBD1 (5 bases). V lost 5 bases and J 4 bases, leaving 12 bases between the germline ends. Germline lookup yields CDR1 MDHEN and CDR2 SYDVKM. CDR3 size: 13 residues. In nucleotides, the CDR3 is TGTGCCAGCAGTGCACAGACAGTTTACGAGCAGTACTTC. Translation gives CASSAQTVYEQYF.

This chain uses TRBV11-2 with TRBJ2-2, with D unresolved. CDR1 and CDR2 (germline): SGHAT, FQNNGV. The CDR3 has 16 amino acids. Between the trimmed V and J ends, which lost 2 bases and 1 base, there was a span of 11 bases. Here the CDR3 reads CASSLNRGRNTGELFF. Here the CDR3 DNA reads TGTGCCAGCAGCTTAAACCGAGGCAGGAACACCGGGGAGCTGTTTTTT.